The present entry profiles one T cell receptor beta chain with its context. This clonotype was recorded many times. What antigen it recognizes has not been identified. Base qualities were left out, and no much larger clone turns up one base away. These data are taken from a study of T cells in Graves' hyperthyroidism and ophthalmopathy (dated by TCRdb to between 2018 and 2021). About the full investigation: Peripheral blood samples were taken at initial diagnosis, before any treatment was given. A discovery cohort of 95 to 100 patients, about 40 with Graves' ophthalmopathy and 55 to 60 with stable Graves' hyperthyroidism, was used to find distinguishing TCR V-J signatures. Prospective prediction of ophthalmopathy was tested in an independent validation cohort of 18 to 20 hyperthyroidism patients and some 17 patients who later progressed to ophthalmopathy. The 100 discovery patients were divided at random into training and test sets in a 7:3 ratio. In addition, the study compared T-cell repertoires in thyroid tissue and in blood from 6 or 7 Graves' hyperthyroidism patients. Following sampling, methimazole starting at 30 mg daily was given to hyperthyroidism patients, and high-dose intravenous methylprednisolone was given to ophthalmopathy patients. According to the paper, TCR Vbeta CDR3 sequencing was carried out on 135 peripheral blood samples, which came from about 45 ophthalmopathy, 80 or so hyperthyroidism and approximately 17 progressor patients.

Ophthalmopathy patients had moderately to severely active disease, with a Clinical Activity Score of 3 or more, a NOSPECS grade of 4 or more, and a disease duration of less than 3 months. Patients with uncontrolled infections, other autoimmune diseases, pregnancy or lactation were excluded. Diagnoses were based on clinical symptoms, serum thyroxine and TRAb, thyroid ultrasound and orbital computed tomography. PBMCs were separated from 8 to 10 ml of fresh peripheral blood using Ficoll-Paque density gradient centrifugation. Trizol reagent was used to extract total RNA, and RNA quality was then checked on an Agilent 2100 Bioanalyzer. What the work shows at the level of the full study, not this receptor alone: Ophthalmopathy was separated from stable hyperthyroidism by a 13 V-J signature model, with around 90% sensitivity and 81% to 82% specificity obtained in cross-validation and 80%/75% obtained in testing. No statistical method was used to fix the sample size in advance, and group allocation was not hidden from the investigators. In validation, the model predicted progression to ophthalmopathy with around 71% sensitivity and around 72% specificity, a median of around six months before onset. Most expanded thyroid clonotypes (frequency above 0.001) were also detected in blood, suggesting blood repertoires may reflect thyroid immune responses.

TCR beta CDR3 regions were amplified from RNA transcripts. A first-round RT-PCR of the TCR CDR3 used the HTBI primer set with the Qiagen OneStep RT-PCR kit. The libraries were constructed in a second round of multiplex PCR and then size-selected and purified. Libraries were sequenced paired-end with 100 bp reads on an Illumina HiSeq2000. As for the original processing: SOAPnuke was used to process the raw data, with reads discarded if the reads contained adapters or uncalled bases, had a mean Phred below 15, or lacked an exact constant-primer or identifier match. COPE v1.2.5 was used to merge the high-quality paired reads, and each unique nucleotide sequence was defined as a clonotype. Clonotypes were aligned to IMGT TRBV, TRBD and TRBJ reference segments using MiTCR v1.1. Only V-J combinations with frequency above 0.0001, covering 99% to 99.2% of repertoires, were analysed. The TCS score was defined as the ratio of F50 (clonal expansion) to E x V (chaos), calculated using BLOSUM62-based TCRdist between CDR3 peptides within each V-J. Welch's t-statistics and random forest reduced 450 to 600 V-J features to under 15, which were used in a naive Bayes classifier (R e1071). The raw public data were reprocessed by TCRdb itself: fastp quality trimming at Q25, MiXCR clonotype calling, in-frame beta chains only. Every distinct CDR3 protein forms one entry, paired with its most common genes and DNA. The V and J calls come from TCRdb's annotation, not from the publication. In this sample the table shows 500,000 to 750,000 distinct CDR3 sequences, about 14% of which occur a single time. In total, the top ten clones hold 7.1% of the sample.

The junction carries 6 bases between V and J, which are trimmed by 0 bases and 1 base respectively. CDR1 and CDR2 (LNHDA, SQIVND) derive from the germline V gene (reference sequence). The CDR3, cysteine through phenylalanine, is 14 amino acids long. Only the CDR3 region is kept as DNA, spanning 42 bases read in frame from base 1. Material: blood. This sequence was found in a woman aged 18-29 years with Graves' ophthalmopathy. The sequence is built from TRBV19 and TRBJ1-2; a confident D gene designation cannot be given. The nucleotide sequence is TGTGCCAGTAGTATAGAAGTACTTAACTATGGCTACACCTTC. It specifies CASSIEVLNYGYTF.